This T cell receptor (beta chain) was found in a study of T cells in Graves' hyperthyroidism and ophthalmopathy. Trimming took 4 bases from V and 0 from J, leaving 13 bases between them. The CDR3 is 16 residues long. Germline V gene sequence: CDR1 SGHVS, CDR2 FQNEAQ. The investigators amplified TCR beta CDR3 regions from RNA transcripts. The study used the HTBI primer set for a first-round RT-PCR of the TCR CDR3. TCRdb recomputed calls from the multiplex PCR reads with MiXCR, one row per CDR3 protein. This sample has under 250,000 distinct CDR3 sequences, with about 24% found just once. With regard to this clonotype: This CDR3 is missing its conserved last phenylalanine or tryptophan, likely due to a read error.

The rearrangement uses TRBV7-8 and TRBJ1-5; D not certain. The clonotype originates from a woman in her thirties or forties with Graves' ophthalmopathy. Sequencing was done on a sample of blood. The CDR3 coding sequence is TGTGCCAGCAGCTCAAAGGGAATCATTAGCAATCAGCCCCAGCATTCT. Its translation is CASSSKGIISNQPQHS.